This entry lists 4 T cell receptor beta chains sequenced from one sample in a study of T-cell reconstitution after alpha-beta-depleted transplantation in children (dated by TCRdb to 2016 to 2017). The library relied on PCR. Sequencing was carried out with an Illumina HiSeq 2500. To normalize quantification of the TCRbeta repertoire, the TCR libraries were built with molecular barcoding that relied on unique molecular identifiers. Through fastp at Q25 and MiXCR, TCRdb rebuilt clones from the public reads, retaining in-frame beta chains. Records with the same CDR3 protein are collapsed into one entry carrying the most frequent genes and DNA. This sample holds about 460,000 distinct CDR3 sequences; about 10% were observed only once. 2% of the sample is taken by the ten largest. The treatment or condition tag for this specimen amounts to: allogeneic hematopoietic cell transplantation with graft depleted of TCRalphabeta T cells and CD19 B cells.

Sequencing was performed on PBMCs, taken before TCRalphabeta/CD19-depleted stem cell transplant. The origin of the receptors is a child aged 2 to 15 with inherited bone marrow failure, due to receive a stem cell transplant.

This clonotype was detected many times. The chain employs TRBV5-1 and TRBJ2-7, with D possibly being TRBD1 (6 bases). V lost 0 bases to trimming and J lost 6 bases, with 13 bases between them. The CDR3 has 14 amino acids. The germline gives CDR1 SGHRS, CDR2 YFSETQ. The CDR3, as DNA: TGCGCCAGCAGCTTGGGGGGGCCGCCTCCCGAGCAGTACTTC. Translating it yields CASSLGGPPPEQYF.

This clonotype was seen many times. The DNA of the CDR3 is TGCAGTGCTATTCCAGGGCGTAATCAGCCCCAGCATTTT. As protein: CSAIPGRNQPQHF. The genes are TRBV20-1 and TRBJ1-5, with D possibly matching TRBD1 (5 bases). This CDR3 comprises 13 residues. V lost 4 bases and J 4 bases, leaving 11 bases between the germline ends. From germline, CDR1 is DFQATT and CDR2 SNEGSKA (reference sequence).

This clonotype was recorded at least ten times. The chain has TRBV9 and TRBJ2-2, with 8 nucleotides matching TRBD2. Germline CDR1 is SGDLS and CDR2 is YYNGEE. V shed 0 bases and J 4 bases; nucleotides not matched to a gene: 5. CDR3 length: 16 residues. This chain's CDR3 is CASSVGLAGPTGELFF. CDR3 coding DNA: TGTGCCAGCAGCGTAGGGCTAGCGGGCCCCACCGGGGAGCTGTTTTTT.

The J gene is TRBJ2-5, the V gene TRBV7-8, with D possibly TRBD1 on 5 matching bases. Germline CDR1 is SGHVS and CDR2 is FQNEAQ. The CDR3 loop spans 14 amino acids. V lost 7 bases and J 2 bases, leaving 14 bases between the germline ends. The CDR3 spells CASTLNRLQETQYF. CDR3 in DNA: TGTGCCAGCACCCTAAACAGGTTACAAGAGACCCAGTACTTC.